The present entry profiles one TCR beta chain with its context. What antigen it recognizes has not been identified. Qualities for individual bases were not recorded, and no much larger clone is one base off. Other nucleotide sequences from this sample produce the same CDR3. The sample belongs to a study of blood T cell repertoires in COVID-19 (TCRdb year 2020). Describing the broader study: Samples covering the acute and convalescent phases of COVID-19 were provided by collaborators in the United States, Italy and Spain. The prospective study material was composed of cDNA or gDNA derived from T cells, B-cell-depleted T cells, or PBMCs. The dataset comprised deeply sampled blood TCRbeta repertoires from subjects exposed to, actively infected with, or recovered from COVID-19. The repertoires were made available in a free public database intended to serve as a resource for research on the immune response to SARS-CoV-2. Samples came from the ongoing ImmuneRACE study (first 160 participants) plus 1,254 subjects from 6 global collaborators. Sample metadata almost always included a de-identified subject ID, COVID-19 status, age in years and sex. Where available, HLA class I and class II types were obtained from metadata supplied by the sample provider rather than from assay-based typing.

The CDR3 holds 14 amino acids from the cysteine to the phenylalanine. Only the CDR3 portion is preserved as DNA: 42 bases, with reading frame beginning at the first base. CDR1 SQVTM and CDR2 ANQGSEA were looked up in the germline V gene. V is trimmed back by 7 bases and J by 5 bases, and the junction contains 12 bases that no gene match accounts for. Each collaborating institution followed its own protocols to collect whole blood in K2EDTA tubes. For TCRbeta analysis, collaborators shipped samples in one of three forms: frozen whole blood, isolated PBMCs, or DNA extracted from either of those sample types. TCRbeta CDR3 regions were amplified from genomic DNA by means of the immunoSEQ Assay, a bias-controlled multiplex PCR. Turning to the authors' computational methods: Within the assay, amplification of reference gene primers was used to estimate how many nucleated cells each sample contained. To quantify the absolute abundance of each unique TCRbeta CDR3 rearrangement, sequence reads were collapsed and filtered. For each sample, productive Simpson clonality was calculated by taking the square root of Simpson's diversity index across productive rearrangements. TCRdb's version of the immuneACCESS table is confined to in-frame rearrangements and falls short of the full clone set. An unresolved V gene accounts for under half of the shortfall where checked; the remainder is of unknown origin. V, J and clone size were drawn from that table, and D and trimming were deduced from the DNA. This sample comprises about 67,000 clones, 75% to 85% of them detected only once. The ten largest clones capture around 5.9% of the sample.

What the authors observed across the whole study: How much clinical and demographic metadata was included differed by source and by participant, and the metadata was provided uncurated.

The chain uses TRBV29-1 and TRBJ2-5; TRBD1 fits 8 bases in the junction. The source material was peripheral blood. The clonotype was recovered from a woman aged 60-75 years with acute or convalescent COVID-19. The CDR3 region: CSAGTGPRAETQYF. Read as DNA, the sequence is TGCAGCGCCGGGACAGGACCTCGAGCGGAGACCCAGTACTTC. The CDR3, completed at both ends by the reference TRBV29-1 and TRBJ2-5 genes, gives the full variable domain SAVISQKPSRDICQRGTSLTIQCQVDSQVTMMFWYRQQPGQSLTLIATANQGSEATYESGFVIDKFPISRPNLTFSTLTVSNMSPEDSSIYLCSAGTGPRAETQYFGPGTRLLVL.